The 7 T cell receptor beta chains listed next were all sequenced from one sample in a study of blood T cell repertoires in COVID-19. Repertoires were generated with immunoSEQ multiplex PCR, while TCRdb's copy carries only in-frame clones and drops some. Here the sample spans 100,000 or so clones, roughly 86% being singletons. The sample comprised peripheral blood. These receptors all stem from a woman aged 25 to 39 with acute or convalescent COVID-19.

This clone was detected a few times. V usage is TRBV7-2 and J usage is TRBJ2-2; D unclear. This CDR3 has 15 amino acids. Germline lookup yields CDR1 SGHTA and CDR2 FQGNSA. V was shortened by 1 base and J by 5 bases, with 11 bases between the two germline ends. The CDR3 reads CASSLGDIDTGELFF. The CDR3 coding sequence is TGTGCCAGCAGCTTAGGTGACATAGATACCGGGGAGCTGTTTTTT.

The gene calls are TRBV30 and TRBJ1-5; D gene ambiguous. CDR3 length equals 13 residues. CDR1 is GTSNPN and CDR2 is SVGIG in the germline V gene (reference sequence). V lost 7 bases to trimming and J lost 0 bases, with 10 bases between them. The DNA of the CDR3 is TGTGCCTCCTCGGGAGGTAGCAATCAGCCCCAGCATTTT. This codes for CASSGGSNQPQHF. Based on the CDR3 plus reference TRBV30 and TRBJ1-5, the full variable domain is SQTIHQWPATLVQPVGSPLSLECTVEGTSNPNLYWYRQAAGRGLQLLFYSVGIGQISSEVPQNLSASRPQDRQFILSSKKLLLSDSGFYLCASSGGSNQPQHFGDGTRLSIL.

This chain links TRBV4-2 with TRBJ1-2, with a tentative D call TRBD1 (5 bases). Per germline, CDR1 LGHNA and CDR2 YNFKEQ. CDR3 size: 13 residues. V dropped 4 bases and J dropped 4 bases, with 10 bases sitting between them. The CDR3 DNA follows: TGTGCCAGCAGCCCCCTCGACAGCTATGGCTACACCTTC. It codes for CASSPLDSYGYTF.

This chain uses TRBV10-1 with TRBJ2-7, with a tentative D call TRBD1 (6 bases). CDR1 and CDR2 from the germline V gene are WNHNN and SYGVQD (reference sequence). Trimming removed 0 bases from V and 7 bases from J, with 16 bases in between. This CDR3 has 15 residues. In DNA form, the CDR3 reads TGCGCCAGCAGTGAGTCGTCAGGGGTCTGGGGTGAGCAGTACTTC. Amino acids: CASSESSGVWGEQYF.

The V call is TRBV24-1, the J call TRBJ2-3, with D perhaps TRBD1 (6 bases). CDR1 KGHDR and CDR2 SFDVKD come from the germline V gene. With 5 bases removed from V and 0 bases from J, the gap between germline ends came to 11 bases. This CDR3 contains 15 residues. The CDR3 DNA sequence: TGTGCCACCAGTGCCACACAGGGAAGCACAGATACGCAGTATTTT. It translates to CATSATQGSTDTQYF.

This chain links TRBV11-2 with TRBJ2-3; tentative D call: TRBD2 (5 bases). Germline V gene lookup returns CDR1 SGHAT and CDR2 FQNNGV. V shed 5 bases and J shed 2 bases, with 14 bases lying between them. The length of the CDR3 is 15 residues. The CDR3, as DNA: TGTGCCAGCAGCCCGGACCGGGATCACACAGATACGCAGTATTTT. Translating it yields CASSPDRDHTDTQYF.

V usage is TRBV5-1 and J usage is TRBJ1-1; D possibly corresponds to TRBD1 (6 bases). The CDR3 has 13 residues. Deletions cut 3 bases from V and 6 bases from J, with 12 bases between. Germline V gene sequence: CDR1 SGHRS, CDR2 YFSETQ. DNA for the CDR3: TGCGCCAGCAGCTCCCAACAGGGAGCTGAAGCTTTCTTT. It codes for CASSSQQGAEAFF.